This T cell receptor (beta chain) was recovered during a study of blood T cell repertoires in COVID-19. Looking at the study overall: Sample material is recorded as cDNA or gDNA derived from T cells, B-cell-depleted T cells, or PBMCs.

Assay: immunoSEQ multiplex PCR; the TCRdb copy retains only in-frame clones and omits some. The sample shows some 300,000 clones, over 75% of them seen only once. Participants' own reports of clinical history determined their cohort assignment. Specimen: PBMCs or T cells enriched from blood (not recorded which). The origin of this receptor is a woman aged 25 to 39 who had recovered from COVID-19.

The CDR3 sequence: CASSPLLTGANYGYTF. The DNA of the CDR3 is TGTGCCAGCTCACCACTTCTGACAGGGGCTAACTATGGCTACACCTTC. The chain carries TRBV18 and TRBJ1-2; 8 bases match TRBD1. Germline CDR1 is KGHSH and CDR2 is LQKENI. Germline trimming cut 1 base from V and 0 bases from J; bases unmatched to any gene: 4. The CDR3 length is 16 residues.